A single TCR beta chain is shown here with its context. The antigen this receptor binds is unknown. Libraries were prepared through the immunoSEQ multiplex PCR assay. For the multiplex PCR, a mixture combining 60 forward primers for TCR Vbeta segments and 13 reverse primers for TCR Jbeta segments was used. Amplification of the CDR3 region of rearranged TCR beta genes was performed with a multiplex PCR assay on genomic DNA. The Illumina HiSeq System was used to sequence the amplified TCR beta libraries as 87-base-pair reads. As for the original processing: A later analysis counted tens of millions of unique TCR beta chains across the 650 to 700 repertoires, and 10 million to 11 million of these chains were shared by at least two donors. Raw reads were error-corrected and collapsed into unique sequences with a nearest-neighbor algorithm that merged closely related sequences to remove PCR and sequencing errors. Alignment of CDR3 sequences to IMGT reference sequences was used to assign V, D and J gene segments. Each retained sequence needed at least a six-nucleotide match to both a V gene segment and a J gene segment. Rearrangements were called productive when the CDR3 lacked stop codons and stayed in frame with V and J; all others were non-productive. CDR3 was defined according to IMGT convention as the region running from the second conserved V-encoded cysteine to the conserved J-encoded phenylalanine. In an earlier analysis of approximately 500 of the donors, sequences lacking an unambiguous match to a single V gene segment were excluded. An earlier analysis of fewer than 650 of the donors classified V segments as functional when productive rearrangements were above 56.7% and as segregating when the standard deviation between donors was above 5%. A statistical classification framework was developed to diagnose cytomegalovirus status using the catalog of TCR beta chain sequences. A later analysis assigned V and J genes by comparing TCR nucleotide sequences with IMGT/GENE-DB human TR gene sequences. A later analysis assigned CDR3 sequences and most-parsimonious VDJ recombination scenarios with the TCRdist pipeline. A later analysis defined each TCR beta chain by its CDR3 amino acid sequence plus V-gene family, and excluded reads lacking a unique V-gene family. In a later analysis, several hundred highly shared, low-generation-probability nucleotide sequences were removed to address suspected cross-contamination and a sequencing artifact. A later analysis calculated a clonal expansion index for each public chain from normalized within-repertoire ranks of inferred template counts. In a later analysis, generation probabilities were computed using a VDJ recombination model fitted to out-of-frame rearrangements, and the results were checked against IGoR. In a later analysis, TCR-TCR, TCR-HLA and TCR-CMV co-occurrence was scored with hypergeometric tests, and a repertoire-size bias correction was applied to TCR pairs. A later analysis estimated false discovery rates by permuting HLA or CMV assignments 20 times. In a later analysis, co-occurring TCRs were grouped using DBSCAN, with TCRdist sequence similarity added in when clustering inside HLA-allele-positive subsets. Co-occurrence clustering excluded repertoires with fewer than 30,000 or more than 120,000 public chains, plus five with anomalous nucleotide sharing. TCRdb provides this immuneACCESS table in a form limited to in-frame rearrangements. Some clones are lacking; in checked studies, under half of them reflect an unresolved V gene, and why the rest are absent is not known. V, J and clone size derive from that table, while D and trimming were established from the DNA sequence. The sample's own table lists about 60,000 clones. Approximately 2.1% of the sample is taken by the ten largest.

These data are taken from a study of cytomegalovirus exposure and HLA in healthy donors (dated by TCRdb to the late 2010s). For the wider study: An earlier analysis of under 600 of the donors reported approximately 300 Gb of sequence data and some 100 million unique TCR beta sequences from 150 million to 200 million T cells. An early release that covered about 640 HLA-typed donors contained about 300 gigabases of sequencing data and tens of millions of unique TCR sequences. Of the roughly 400 genotyped donors, more than 75% were placed in the genetic ancestry cluster associated with self-reported Caucasian donors. The study aimed to test whether signatures of past pathogen exposure could be identified by cataloging public T cell receptors. Using immunosequencing, the study profiled T cell repertoires from about 610 subjects and related those repertoires to cytomegalovirus serostatus. Besides the first cohort of approximately 710 subjects, a separate validation cohort made up of some 110 different subjects was used. High-throughput TCR immunosequencing, statistical association of individual TCRs with disease status, and machine learning were combined to predict cytomegalovirus infection status. A later analysis re-examined previously published TCR beta repertoires from about 700 donors and added high-resolution HLA genotyping to investigate patterns of TCR occurrence. Rather than drawing on any new phenotypic data, the later analysis identified candidate immune exposures from TCR beta sequences and the way those sequences occurred across donors. An earlier analysis of several hundred of the donors applied high-throughput TCR beta sequencing to assess whether each TCR beta V gene segment acted as functional or pseudogenic. Donor age, sex, ethnicity and CMV serostatus were compiled alongside the repertoire data. A later genetic analysis used genome-wide SNP genotypes for about three fifths of the 666 donors, treating that subset as a discovery cohort. All discovery cohort repertoires had been generated using a single sequencing platform. HLA typing included class I and class II loci at four-digit resolution. Typing coverage varied by locus: roughly 629-630 donors for A, B, C, DRB1 and DQB1; roughly 560 for DQA1; nearly 610 for DPA1; under 490 for DPB1. Because of strong linkage in the cohort, roughly five DR-DQ haplotypes were treated as single units for association and clustering. Among under 450 genotyped donors of the cohort, an average of around 240,000 unique TCR beta nucleotide sequences were sequenced per donor, roughly 20% of them non-productive. General findings and caveats noted by the study authors: In a later genetic analysis, a missense DCLRE1C variant was associated with V-gene and J-gene trimming of TCR beta chains, and the association was replicated in an independent cohort. In a later analysis, the rate of TCR association differed among HLA loci, with DRB1 alleles having the most associated TCRs and HLA-C alleles having the fewest. Because counts were too low, 15 to 20 rarely observed V segments, including chromosome 9 orphons, were excluded from the earlier analysis of around 590 of the donors. This cohort had only TCR beta chains sequenced, and the lack of alpha or paired-chain data limited which features could be detected. A total of about 180 TCR beta chains were listed by the study as associated with cytomegalovirus. A further reported finding was that TCR beta sequences accurately predicted the HLA-A and HLA-B alleles for most subjects in the first cohort. Correlated functional status among segregating V segments might be attributable to linkage disequilibrium, but an unknown experimental factor could not be ruled out. In both the original and validation cohorts, the classifier was reported to diagnose cytomegalovirus status with high specificity and sensitivity. In a later analysis, HLA-associated TCR beta chains showed more clonal expansion and lower generation probabilities than non-associated chains that were equally common. A later analysis reported that several top co-occurrence clusters appeared linked to parvovirus B19, influenza, CMV and Epstein-Barr virus. Strong co-occurrence of HLA alleles, especially DR and DQ, made assigning TCR associations to individual alleles difficult. Roughly uniform sequencing depth across donors was assumed in presence/absence analyses, although this assumption may not hold. In an earlier analysis of approximately 590 of the donors, most TCR beta V segments appeared in productive rearrangements about 90% or about 30% of the time, broadly matching IMGT annotations. CMV serostatus was the only immune exposure information available for the cohort. It was suggested by the authors that the approach could potentially be generalized to other disease states and immunological phenotypes. A few of the identified cytomegalovirus-associated TCR beta chains were confirmed in vitro to be specific for cytomegalovirus antigens. Across donors, most TCR sequences were observed very rarely, whereas some public TCRs were present in many individuals. Some IMGT-functional V segments, including TRBV6-2 and TRBV6-3, could not be told apart with the 87-base-pair reads, so those segments were excluded. According to a later analysis, most CMV-associated TCR beta chains appeared to be HLA-restricted, and the HLA associations seemed to be driven largely by CMV exposure. Because HLA typing was unavailable for some donors at each locus, only the typed subset was used in association tests. In a later analysis, 16,951 TCR beta sequences were associated with specific HLA alleles at a false discovery rate of 0.05. A cluster of highly shared sequence variants was judged likely to represent a technical artifact of the sequencing pipeline. According to a later genetic analysis, donors in an Asian-associated ancestry cluster had fewer N-insertions in productive TCRs than the approximately 670-donor mean.

The cohort consisted of 600 to 700 healthy bone marrow donors. At the time of sampling, all cohort members were nominally healthy, though unrecorded immune exposures were likely present. The donor tested CMV seronegative, placing the donor among the 350 to 400 seronegative members of the cohort. A peripheral blood sample was provided by each donor, and peripheral blood mononuclear cells were used for TCR beta sequencing. Genomic DNA was extracted from the blood cell samples with the Qiagen DNeasy Blood Extraction Kit. The CDR3, from cysteine to phenylalanine, totals 16 residues. Only the CDR3 part of the read is kept: 48 bases, read in frame from the first base. CDR1 is given as SGHRS and CDR2 as YFSETQ, both from the germline V gene. Here V drops 5 bases and J drops 0 bases, and the junction holds 9 bases not matched to any gene.

The sample consisted of PBMCs. This receptor was identified in a woman under 30 in good health and CMV-seronegative. Here the chain combines TRBV5-1 and TRBJ1-2, and 8 bases in between align with TRBD1. The CDR3 corresponds to CASSPWTGRANYGYTF. At the DNA level, the sequence is TGCGCCAGCAGTCCATGGACAGGGAGGGCTAACTATGGCTACACCTTC.